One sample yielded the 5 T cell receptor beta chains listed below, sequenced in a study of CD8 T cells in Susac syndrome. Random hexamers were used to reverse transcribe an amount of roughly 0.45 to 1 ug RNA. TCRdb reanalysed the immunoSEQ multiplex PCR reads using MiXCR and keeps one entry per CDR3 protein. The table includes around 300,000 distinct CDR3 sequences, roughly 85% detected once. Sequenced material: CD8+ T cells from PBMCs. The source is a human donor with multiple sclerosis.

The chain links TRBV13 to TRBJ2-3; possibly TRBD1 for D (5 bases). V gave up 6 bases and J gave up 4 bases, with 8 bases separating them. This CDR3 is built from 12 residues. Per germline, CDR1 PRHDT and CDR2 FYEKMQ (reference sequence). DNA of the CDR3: TGTGCCAGCAGTCCACAGGCAGATACGCAGTATTTT. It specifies CASSPQADTQYF.

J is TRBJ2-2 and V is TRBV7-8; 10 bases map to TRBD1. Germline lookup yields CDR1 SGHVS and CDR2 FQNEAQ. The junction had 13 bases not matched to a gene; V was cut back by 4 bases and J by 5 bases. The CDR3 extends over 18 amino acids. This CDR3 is CASSYYLTGQGKTGELFF. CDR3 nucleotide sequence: TGTGCCAGCAGCTACTATCTCACGGGACAGGGGAAGACCGGGGAGCTGTTTTTT.

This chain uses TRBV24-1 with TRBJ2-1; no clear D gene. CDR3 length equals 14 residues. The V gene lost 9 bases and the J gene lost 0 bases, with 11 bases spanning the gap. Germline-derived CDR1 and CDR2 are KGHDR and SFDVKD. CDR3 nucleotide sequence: TGTGCCACCTCCAGCCCCTCCTCCTACAATGAGCAGTTCTTC. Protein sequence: CATSSPSSYNEQFF.

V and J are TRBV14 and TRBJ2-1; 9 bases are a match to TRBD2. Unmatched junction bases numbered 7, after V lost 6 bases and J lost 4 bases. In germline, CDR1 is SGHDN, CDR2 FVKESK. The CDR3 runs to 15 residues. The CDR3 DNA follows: TGTGCCAGCAGTCGACTAGCGGAGACTTACAATGAGCAGTTCTTC. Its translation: CASSRLAETYNEQFF.

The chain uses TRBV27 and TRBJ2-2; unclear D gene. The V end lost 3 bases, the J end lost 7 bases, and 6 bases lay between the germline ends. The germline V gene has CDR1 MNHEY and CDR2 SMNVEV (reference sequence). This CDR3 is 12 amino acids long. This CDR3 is CASSFGRGELFF. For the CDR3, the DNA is TGTGCCAGCAGTTTCGGGCGCGGGGAGCTGTTTTTT.